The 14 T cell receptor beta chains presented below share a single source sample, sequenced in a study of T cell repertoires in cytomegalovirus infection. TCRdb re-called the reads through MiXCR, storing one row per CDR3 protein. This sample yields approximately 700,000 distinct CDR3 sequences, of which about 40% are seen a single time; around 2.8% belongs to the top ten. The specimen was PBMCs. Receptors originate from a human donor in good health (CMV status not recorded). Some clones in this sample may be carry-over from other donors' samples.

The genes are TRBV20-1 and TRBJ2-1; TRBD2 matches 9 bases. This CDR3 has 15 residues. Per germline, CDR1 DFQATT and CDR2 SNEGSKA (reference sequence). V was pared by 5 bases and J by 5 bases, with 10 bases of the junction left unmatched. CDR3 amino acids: CSAEEIAGAHNEQFF. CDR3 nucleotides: TGCAGTGCTGAGGAAATAGCGGGAGCCCACAATGAGCAGTTCTTC.

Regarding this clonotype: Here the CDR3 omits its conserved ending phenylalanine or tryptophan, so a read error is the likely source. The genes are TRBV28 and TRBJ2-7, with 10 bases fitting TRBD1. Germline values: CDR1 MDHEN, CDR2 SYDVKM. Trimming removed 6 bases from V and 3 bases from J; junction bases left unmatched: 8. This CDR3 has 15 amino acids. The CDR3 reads CASSSRDRGIYEQYL. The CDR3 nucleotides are TGTGCCAGCAGCTCCCGGGACAGGGGTATCTACGAGCAGTACTTA.

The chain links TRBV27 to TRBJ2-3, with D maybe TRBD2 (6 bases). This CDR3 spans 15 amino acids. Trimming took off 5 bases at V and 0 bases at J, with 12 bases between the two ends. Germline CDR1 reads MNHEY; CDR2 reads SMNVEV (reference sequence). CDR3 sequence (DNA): TGTGCCAGCAGTACCCCCGGGACTAGCACAGATACGCAGTATTTT. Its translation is CASSTPGTSTDTQYF.

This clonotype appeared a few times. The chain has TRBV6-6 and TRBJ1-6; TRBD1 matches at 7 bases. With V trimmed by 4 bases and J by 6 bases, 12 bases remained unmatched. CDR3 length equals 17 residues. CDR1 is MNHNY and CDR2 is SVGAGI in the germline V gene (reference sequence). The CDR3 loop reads CASSFGRGGTVNSPLHF. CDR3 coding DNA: TGTGCCAGCAGTTTCGGGCGAGGGGGGACAGTTAATTCACCCCTCCACTTT.

This CDR3 is CASSQVGRGGDTQYF. The CDR3 DNA sequence: TGCGCCAGCAGCCAAGTGGGGCGGGGGGGAGATACGCAGTATTTT. This sequence joins TRBV4-3 and TRBJ2-3; 9 nucleotides align to TRBD2. CDR1 is LGHNA, CDR2 YSLEER, per germline. V shed 1 base and J 5 bases; nucleotides not matched to a gene: 4. The CDR3 sequence is 15 residues long.

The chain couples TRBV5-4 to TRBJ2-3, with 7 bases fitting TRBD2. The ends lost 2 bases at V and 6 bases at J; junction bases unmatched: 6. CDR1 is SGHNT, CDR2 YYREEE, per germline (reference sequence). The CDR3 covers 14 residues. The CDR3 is CASSLAGLQDTQYF. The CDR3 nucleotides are TGTGCCAGCAGCTTAGCGGGGTTACAGGATACGCAGTATTTT.

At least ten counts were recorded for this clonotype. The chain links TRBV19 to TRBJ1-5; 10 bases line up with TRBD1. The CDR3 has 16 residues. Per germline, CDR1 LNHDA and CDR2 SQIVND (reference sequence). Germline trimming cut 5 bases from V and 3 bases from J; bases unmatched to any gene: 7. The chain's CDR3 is CASSPRTGGPNQPQHF. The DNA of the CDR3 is TGTGCCAGTAGTCCCCGGACAGGGGGGCCCAATCAGCCCCAGCATTTT.

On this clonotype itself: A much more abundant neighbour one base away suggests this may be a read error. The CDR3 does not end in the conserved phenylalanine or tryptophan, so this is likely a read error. The CDR3 here is CASSLARPGSNGYTL. The DNA of the CDR3 is TGTGCCAGCAGCTTAGCGCGTCCAGGAAGCAATGGCTACACCTTA. V gene TRBV7-2 combines with J gene TRBJ1-2; D gene unclear. This CDR3 has 15 residues. With 0 bases removed from V and 6 bases from J, the gap between germline ends came to 14 bases. Germline lookup yields CDR1 SGHTA and CDR2 FQGNSA.

The CDR3 sequence is CASSFDGPLVGYTF. CDR3 coding DNA: TGTGCCAGCAGCTTCGACGGACCCCTTGTCGGCTACACCTTC. The chain employs TRBV5-6 and TRBJ1-2; D is undetermined. The CDR3 has 14 residues. Trimming pared 2 bases from V and 8 bases from J, leaving 16 bases between. CDR1 is SGHDT, CDR2 YYEEEE, per germline.

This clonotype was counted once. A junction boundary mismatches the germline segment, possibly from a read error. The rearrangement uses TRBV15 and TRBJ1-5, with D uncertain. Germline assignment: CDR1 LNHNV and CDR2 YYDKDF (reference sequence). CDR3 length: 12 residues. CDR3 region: CATIRDRISQHF. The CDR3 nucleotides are TGTGCCACCATCAGAGATCGAATCTCCCAGCATTTT.

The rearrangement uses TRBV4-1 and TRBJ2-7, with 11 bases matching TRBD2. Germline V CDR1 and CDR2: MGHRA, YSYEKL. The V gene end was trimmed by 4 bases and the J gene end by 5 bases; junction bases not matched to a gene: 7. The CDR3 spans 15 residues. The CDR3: CASSLSGGVGHEQYF. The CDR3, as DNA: TGCGCCAGCAGCCTTAGCGGGGGGGTCGGTCACGAGCAGTACTTC.

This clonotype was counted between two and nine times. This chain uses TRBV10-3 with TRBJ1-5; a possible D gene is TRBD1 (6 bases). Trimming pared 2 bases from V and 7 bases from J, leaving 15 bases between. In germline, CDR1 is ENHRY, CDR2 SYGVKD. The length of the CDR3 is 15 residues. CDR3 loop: CAISERRDIGQPQHF. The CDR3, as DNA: TGTGCCATCAGTGAGCGCCGGGACATAGGCCAGCCCCAGCATTTT.

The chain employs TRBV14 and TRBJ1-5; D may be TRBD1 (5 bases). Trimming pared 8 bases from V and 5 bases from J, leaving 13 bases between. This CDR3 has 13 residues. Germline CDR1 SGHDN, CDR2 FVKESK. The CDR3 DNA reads TGTGCCAGCGCGCAGGGCTTGGATCAGCCCCAGCATTTT. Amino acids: CASAQGLDQPQHF.

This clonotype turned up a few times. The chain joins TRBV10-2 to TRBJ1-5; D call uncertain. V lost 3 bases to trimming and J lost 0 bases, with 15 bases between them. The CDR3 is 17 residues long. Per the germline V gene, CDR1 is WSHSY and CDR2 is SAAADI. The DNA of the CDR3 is TGCGCCAGCAGTGACAGCCGATTAGATTATAGCAATCAGCCCCAGCATTTT. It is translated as CASSDSRLDYSNQPQHF.